The clone carrying this TCR beta chain was found a few times. Its specificity is unknown. In TCRdb, the reads were re-called with MiXCR into one record per CDR3 protein. The sample records about 71,000 distinct CDR3 sequences, less than 25% being singletons. The sample comes from a study of type 1 regulatory T cells. As for the study in general: This in vitro CD4 product, T-allo10, is enriched for Tr1 cells and alloantigen-specific.

The CDR3 runs to 13 residues. V shed 5 bases and J 9 bases; nucleotides not matched to a gene: 6. Findings and caveats of the study: Tr1 cells had a more restricted TCR repertoire than non-Tr1 cells.

Sequencing was performed on cultured type 1 regulatory T (Tr1) cells, either the whole culture or a sorted fraction (not recorded which). This clonotype was obtained from a human donor in good health. The chain uses TRBV12-3 or TRBV12-4 and TRBJ2-7; 11 positions match TRBD1. CDR3 nucleotide sequence: TGTGCCAGCAGTGGACAGGGGGCGACCGTGCAGTACTTC. Translating gives CASSGQGATVQYF.